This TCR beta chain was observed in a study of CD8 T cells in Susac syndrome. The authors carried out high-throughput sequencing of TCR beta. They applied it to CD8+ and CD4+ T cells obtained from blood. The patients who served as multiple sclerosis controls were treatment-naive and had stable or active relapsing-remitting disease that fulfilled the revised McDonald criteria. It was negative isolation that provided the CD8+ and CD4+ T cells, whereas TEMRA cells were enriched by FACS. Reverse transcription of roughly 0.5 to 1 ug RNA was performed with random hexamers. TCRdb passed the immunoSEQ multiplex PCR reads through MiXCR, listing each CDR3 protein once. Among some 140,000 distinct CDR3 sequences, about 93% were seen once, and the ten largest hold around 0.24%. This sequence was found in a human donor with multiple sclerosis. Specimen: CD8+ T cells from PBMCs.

The CDR3 loop is CASSPTDFNEQFF. In DNA, the CDR3 is TGTGCCAGCAGTCCGACGGACTTCAATGAGCAGTTCTTC. V gene TRBV2 combines with J gene TRBJ2-1; tentative D call: TRBD2 (5 bases). V lost 5 bases and J 6 bases, leaving 11 bases between the germline ends. The CDR3 loop spans 13 amino acids. Germline V CDR1 and CDR2: SNHLY, FYNNEI.